One T cell receptor beta chain is described in this entry. There is no known antigen for this receptor. There are no base qualities to consult, and no much larger clone falls within one base. Based on the germline V gene, the CDR1 and CDR2 sequences are SGHRS and YFSETQ. Including cysteine and phenylalanine, the CDR3 has 15 amino acids. The kept DNA is CDR3 alone, 45 bases in frame from the first base. Unmatched junction bases come to 4, with V trimmed by 2 bases and J by 5 bases. The cohort consisted of fewer than 700 healthy bone marrow donors. At the time of sampling, all cohort members were nominally healthy, though unrecorded immune exposures were likely present. The donor was CMV seropositive and was included in the group of 250 to 350 seropositive cohort members. Each donor provided a peripheral blood sample, and peripheral blood mononuclear cells were used for TCR beta sequencing. Genomic DNA extraction from the blood cell samples was performed with the Qiagen DNeasy Blood Extraction Kit.

Library method: the immunoSEQ multiplex PCR assay. For the multiplex PCR, a mixture combining 60 forward primers for TCR Vbeta segments and 13 reverse primers for TCR Jbeta segments was used. Amplification of the CDR3 region of rearranged TCR beta genes was performed with a multiplex PCR assay on genomic DNA. Amplified TCR beta libraries were sequenced as 87-base-pair reads on the Illumina HiSeq System. As for how the authors treated the data: Across the 500 to 700 repertoires, a later analysis counted some 80 million unique TCR beta chains, 9.5 million to 12 million of which were shared by at least two donors. Raw reads were error-corrected and collapsed into unique sequences with a nearest-neighbor algorithm that merged closely related sequences to remove PCR and sequencing errors. CDR3 sequences were aligned to IMGT reference sequences to assign V, D and J gene segments. Each retained sequence needed at least a six-nucleotide match to both a V gene segment and a J gene segment. A rearrangement was called productive if the CDR3 had no stop codons and remained in frame with V and J, and every other rearrangement was called non-productive. Following IMGT convention, CDR3 was defined as the stretch from the second conserved V-encoded cysteine to the conserved J-encoded phenylalanine. The earlier analysis of about 610 of the donors excluded sequences that lacked an unambiguous match to a single V gene segment. An earlier analysis of 500 to 600 of the donors classified V segments as functional when productive rearrangements were above 56.7% and as segregating when the standard deviation between donors was above 5%. A statistical classification framework was developed to diagnose cytomegalovirus status using the catalog of TCR beta chain sequences. V and J gene assignment, in a later analysis, came from comparing TCR nucleotide sequences with IMGT/GENE-DB human TR gene sequences. The TCRdist pipeline was used in a later analysis to assign CDR3 sequences and most-parsimonious VDJ recombination scenarios. In a later analysis, every TCR beta chain was defined by the combination of its CDR3 amino acid sequence and its V-gene family, and reads without a unique V-gene family were dropped. As a way to deal with suspected cross-contamination and a sequencing artifact, a later analysis dropped under 600 nucleotide sequences that were highly shared and had low generation probability. In a later analysis, a clonal expansion index for each public chain was calculated from normalized within-repertoire ranks of inferred template counts. Generation probabilities in a later analysis came from a VDJ recombination model fitted to out-of-frame rearrangements, and those results were checked against IGoR. In a later analysis, TCR-TCR, TCR-HLA and TCR-CMV co-occurrence was scored with hypergeometric tests, and a repertoire-size bias correction was applied to TCR pairs. To estimate false discovery rates, a later analysis permuted the HLA or CMV assignments 20 times. In a later analysis, co-occurring TCRs were grouped using DBSCAN, with TCRdist sequence similarity added in when clustering inside HLA-allele-positive subsets. Co-occurrence clustering excluded repertoires with fewer than 30,000 or more than 120,000 public chains, plus five with anomalous nucleotide sharing. In its TCRdb copy, this immuneACCESS table keeps in-frame sequences only and misses some clones. Where compared with another copy, unresolved V genes explain less than half of these, and the others have no known cause. That table furnishes V, J and clone size, whereas the DNA furnished D and trimming. The sample has some 130,000 clones on record, more than 70% of them singletons. Less than 4.5% of the sample rests with the top ten.

The data were obtained in a study of cytomegalovirus exposure and HLA in healthy donors (dated by TCRdb to 2017 to 2019). Broadly, across the study: According to an earlier analysis of 587 of the donors, about 179 million T cells yielded 100 million or so unique TCR beta sequences and 250 to 350 Gb of sequence data. An early release covering roughly 600 HLA-typed donors comprised about 310 gigabases of sequencing data and around 86 million unique TCR sequences. Of the approximately 400 genotyped donors, 81% fell in the genetic ancestry cluster associated with self-reported Caucasian donors. The study aimed to test whether signatures of past pathogen exposure could be identified by cataloging public T cell receptors. The study profiled the T cell repertoires of under 700 subjects by immunosequencing and related them to cytomegalovirus serostatus. A separate validation cohort of 100 to 150 different subjects was used in addition to the approximately 610-subject first cohort. High-throughput TCR immunosequencing, statistical association of individual TCRs with disease status, and machine learning were combined to predict cytomegalovirus infection status. In a later analysis, previously published TCR beta repertoires from several hundred donors were re-analyzed and high-resolution HLA genotyping was added so that TCR occurrence patterns could be studied. The later analysis used no new phenotypic data to find candidate immune exposures, relying instead on TCR beta sequences and their occurrence across donors. To decide whether each TCR beta V gene segment behaved as functional or pseudogenic, an earlier analysis of several hundred of the donors relied on high-throughput TCR beta sequencing. Donor age, sex, ethnicity and CMV serostatus were collected together with the repertoire data. Genome-wide SNP genotypes for about 60% of the roughly 700 donors were used in a later genetic analysis, which treated that subset as a discovery cohort. All discovery cohort repertoires had been generated on a single sequencing platform. Both class I and class II loci were covered by HLA typing, at four-digit resolution. Typing coverage varied by locus: about 620-630 donors for A, B, C, DRB1 and DQB1; approximately 560 for DQA1; more than 600 for DPA1; approximately 470 for DPB1. About five DR-DQ haplotypes were handled as single units for association and clustering because linkage in the cohort was strong. On average, around 230,000 unique TCR beta nucleotide sequences were sequenced per donor among 398 genotyped donors of the cohort, with 15% to 20% of those sequences being non-productive. The research as a whole found: While some public TCRs were present in many individuals, most TCR sequences turned up only very rarely across donors. For the cohort, immune exposure information was limited to CMV serostatus. In an earlier analysis of around 600 of the donors, most TCR beta V segments appeared in productive rearrangements about 90% or about 30% of the time, broadly matching IMGT annotations. At a false discovery rate of 0.05, a later analysis linked 15,000 to 20,000 TCR beta sequences to specific HLA alleles. Some IMGT-functional V segments, including TRBV6-2 and TRBV6-3, could not be distinguished by the 87-base-pair reads and were therefore excluded. A further reported finding was that TCR beta sequences accurately predicted the HLA-A and HLA-B alleles for most subjects in the first cohort. The earlier analysis of 450 to 700 of the donors excluded approximately 17 rarely observed V segments, including chromosome 9 orphons, because counts were too low. A later analysis found that most CMV-associated TCR beta chains appeared HLA-restricted, with HLA associations seemingly driven largely by CMV exposure. A later analysis reported that several top co-occurrence clusters appeared linked to parvovirus B19, influenza, CMV and Epstein-Barr virus. In a later analysis, HLA-associated TCR beta chains were found to be more clonally expanded and to have lower generation probabilities than equally common non-associated chains. Correlated functional status among segregating V segments might be attributable to linkage disequilibrium, but an unknown experimental factor could not be ruled out. Roughly uniform sequencing depth across donors was assumed in presence/absence analyses, although this assumption may not hold. Because HLA typing was missing for some donors at each locus, association tests included only the typed subset. It was suggested by the authors that the approach could potentially be generalized to other disease states and immunological phenotypes. A group of highly shared sequence variants was considered likely to be a technical artifact of the sequencing pipeline. In a later analysis, TCR association rates were found to vary across HLA loci, with the most associated TCRs seen for DRB1 alleles and the fewest for HLA-C alleles. When HLA alleles, especially DR and DQ, strongly co-occurred, TCR associations were difficult to assign to individual alleles. According to a later genetic analysis, donors in an Asian-associated ancestry cluster had fewer N-insertions in productive TCRs than the roughly 660-donor mean. Three of the identified cytomegalovirus-associated TCR beta chains were confirmed in vitro to be specific for cytomegalovirus antigens. The study listed 150 to 200 TCR beta chains as associated with cytomegalovirus. A later genetic analysis associated a missense DCLRE1C variant with V-gene and J-gene trimming of TCR beta chains, and an independent cohort replicated the association. This cohort had only TCR beta chains sequenced, and the lack of alpha or paired-chain data limited which features could be detected. The classifier was reported to diagnose cytomegalovirus status with high specificity and sensitivity in both the original cohort and the validation cohort.

This sequence was found in a man in his fifties or sixties in good health and CMV-seropositive. The sample consisted of PBMCs. The rearrangement joined TRBV5-1 to TRBJ2-1; TRBD2 lines up with 10 middle nucleotides. In nucleotides, the sequence is TGCGCCAGCAGCTTCGGGACTAGCGACCACAATGAGCAGTTCTTC. This translates into CASSFGTSDHNEQFF.